This entry features one T cell receptor (beta chain) sequence. Different DNA sequences within this sample yield the same CDR3. This specimen belongs to a study of blood T cell repertoires in COVID-19. Study at large: From T cells, B-cell-depleted T cells, or PBMCs came the material, which was cDNA or gDNA.

Original data processing: Quantification of nucleated cells was approximated via reference gene primer amplification. The protocol was immunoSEQ multiplex PCR, while the TCRdb copy is restricted to in-frame clones and leaves out a portion. V and J calls plus clone size are reproduced from that table; the DNA served to infer D and trimming. There are about 220,000 clones in the sample; roughly 86% occur only once, and 3% lies in the top ten. This TCR derives from a woman in her twenties or thirties who had recovered from COVID-19. The sequencing sample was made of peripheral blood.

The CDR3 region is CASSLLETQYF. CDR3 nucleotides: TGTGCCAGCAGTCTCCTCGAGACCCAGTACTTC. J is TRBJ2-5 and V is TRBV2; D is unclear. Trimming stripped 5 bases from V and 5 bases from J, with 6 bases between. The germline V gene encodes CDR1 SNHLY and CDR2 FYNNEI. This CDR3 has 11 residues.